This T cell receptor beta chain stems from a study of shared T cell receptors in the human thymus. Using immunoSEQ multiplex PCR, the repertoire was profiled, and TCRdb retains in-frame clones only, with some absent. Seen here are 640,000 or so clones, roughly 86% observed once, and the top ten hold about 0.0094%. Germline V gene data show CDR1 as SEHNR and CDR2 as FQNEAQ (reference sequence). CDR3 length: 17 residues. Losses at the gene ends were 7 bases for V and 4 bases for J; bases not matched to a gene: 16. The data were also submitted as part of a second study, on human thymus T cells. From that report: From resections taken during corrective heart surgery, the thymus tissue was obtained.

Sequences were obtained from thymocytes. The chain joins TRBV7-9 to TRBJ2-1; 7 bases line up with TRBD1. This clonotype was sampled from a boy under two years old with a congenital heart defect. CDR3 DNA sequence: TGTGCCAGCAACGTCTACAGGGGCCGGGAAGTATACAATGAGCAGTTCTTC. This translates into CASNVYRGREVYNEQFF.